This TCR beta chain was recorded in a study of shared clonotypes between healthy human individuals. As originally analysed: ImmunoSEQ only sent back junction sequences with no quality scores, so filtering was done differently. Libraries were prepared by immunoSEQ multiplex PCR; TCRdb keeps only in-frame clonotypes and omits some of them. V, J and clone size are taken as reported in that table, and D and trimming were inferred from the DNA itself. The repertoire holds 450,000 to 500,000 clones, approximately 78% seen once, with 12% in the top ten. General study results and limits: In having few donors, the study represented limited genetic and exposure-history diversity.

With regard to this clone: Its target is not known. Being one base from a much bigger clone, this may be a read error. In the same sample, other DNA sequences code for this CDR3.

Germline V gene data show CDR1 as SQVTM and CDR2 as ANQGSEA. The CDR3 is made up of 15 amino acids. The V gene lost 7 bases and the J gene lost 2 bases, with 15 bases spanning the gap. The V call is TRBV29-1, the J call TRBJ2-6, with a possible D match to TRBD2 (7 bases). The sequence came from a woman in her thirties or forties in good health. Some clones in this sample may be carry-over from other donors' samples. The sample was PBMCs. The CDR3 nucleotides are TGCAGCGCGGAGACGGGGGGCACTGGGGCCAACGTCCTGACTTTC. It yields the protein CSAETGGTGANVLTF.